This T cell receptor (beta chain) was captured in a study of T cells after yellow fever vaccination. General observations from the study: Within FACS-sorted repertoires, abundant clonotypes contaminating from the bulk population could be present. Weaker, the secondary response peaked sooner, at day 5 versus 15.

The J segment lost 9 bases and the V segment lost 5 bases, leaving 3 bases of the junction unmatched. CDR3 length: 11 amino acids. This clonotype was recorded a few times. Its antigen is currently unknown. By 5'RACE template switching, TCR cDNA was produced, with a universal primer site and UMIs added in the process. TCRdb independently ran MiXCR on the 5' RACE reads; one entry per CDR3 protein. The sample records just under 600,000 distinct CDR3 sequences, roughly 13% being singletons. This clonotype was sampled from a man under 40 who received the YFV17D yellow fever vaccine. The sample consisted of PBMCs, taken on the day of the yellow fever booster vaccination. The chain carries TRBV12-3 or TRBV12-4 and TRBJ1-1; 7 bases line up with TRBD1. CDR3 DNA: TGTGCCAGCAGTATACAGGGGCAAGCTTTCTTT. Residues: CASSIQGQAFF.